One and the same sample provided the 16 T cell receptor beta chains below, sequenced in a study of B cell selection in AIRE deficiency. Sorting defined conventional CD4 T cells as CD4+CD127+. Repertoires were generated with immunoSEQ multiplex PCR, while TCRdb's copy carries only in-frame clones and drops some. The profile covers roughly 25,000 clones, with approximately 97% appearing a single time and roughly 0.2% taken by the ten largest. Source material: conventional CD4+ T cells sorted from PBMCs. The source is a human donor with AIRE deficiency.

V gene TRBV7-2 combines with J gene TRBJ1-6, with D unclear. Germline V gene lookup returns CDR1 SGHTA and CDR2 FQGNSA. V lost 1 base and J 6 bases, leaving 19 bases between the germline ends. The CDR3 has 18 residues. CDR3 coding DNA: TGTGCCAGCAGCTTAGACCTAGGGCGAGGGAGGACTAATTCACCCCTCCACTTT. Translation: CASSLDLGRGRTNSPLHF.

This chain links TRBV7-9 with TRBJ1-3; 8 bases map to TRBD1. The ends lost 4 bases at V and 0 bases at J; junction bases unmatched: 14. The CDR3 totals 19 residues. Germline-derived CDR1 and CDR2 are SEHNR and FQNEAQ (reference sequence). CDR3 DNA sequence: TGTGCCAGCAGCTCCAGTCCCACCAACAGGGGGTTCTCTGGAAACACCATATATTTT. Protein: CASSSSPTNRGFSGNTIYF.

This clone showed up just a few times. The gene calls are TRBV15 and TRBJ1-2; no clear D gene. V lost 0 bases, J lost 3 bases, and 11 bases lay in between. CDR3 length: 15 residues. Germline lookup yields CDR1 LNHNV and CDR2 YYDKDF (reference sequence). Here the CDR3 reads CATSRDAAGHYGYTF. CDR3 sequence (DNA): TGTGCCACCAGCAGAGATGCGGCAGGACACTATGGCTACACCTTC. The full variable domain, completed using reference TRBV15 and TRBJ1-2, is DAMVIQNPRYQVTQFGKPVTLSCSQTLNHNVMYWYQQKSSQAPKLLFHYYDKDFNNEADTPDNFQSRRPNTSFCFLDIRSPGLGDTAMYLCATSRDAAGHYGYTFGSGTRLTVV.

This chain joins TRBV6-4 and TRBJ2-3; possibly TRBD2 for D (6 bases). V dropped 5 bases and J dropped 4 bases, with 13 bases sitting between them. The germline V gene has CDR1 MRHNA and CDR2 SNTAGT. The CDR3 extends over 14 amino acids. For the CDR3, the DNA is TGTGCCAGCAGTACGGCAGCGGGCTCAGATACGCAGTATTTT. Translation: CASSTAAGSDTQYF.

Here the CDR3 DNA reads TGTGCCTCCGGGACAGTAAGCTCTGGGGCCAACGTCCTGACTTTC. Amino acid sequence: CASGTVSSGANVLTF. The chain recombines TRBV19 with TRBJ2-6; 7 nucleotides agree with TRBD1. V was pared by 11 bases and J by 0 bases, with 7 bases of the junction left unmatched. Germline V gene sequence: CDR1 LNHDA, CDR2 SQIVND (reference sequence). The length of the CDR3 is 15 residues.

The J gene is TRBJ2-3, the V gene TRBV7-6; 12 bases map to TRBD2. V was pared by 5 bases and J by 2 bases, with 5 bases of the junction left unmatched. The germline CDR1 and CDR2 sequences are SGHVS and FNYEAQ. The CDR3 has 16 residues. The CDR3 DNA is TGTGCCAGCAGCGTCCTAGCGGGAGGGCCCACAGATACGCAGTATTTT. It yields the protein CASSVLAGGPTDTQYF.

The gene calls are TRBV7-2 and TRBJ1-5; no clear D gene. Per germline, CDR1 SGHTA and CDR2 FQGNSA. Trimming shortened V by 2 bases and J by 2 bases, and 4 bases separated the two germline ends. This CDR3 is built from 13 residues. Here the CDR3 DNA reads TGTGCCAGCAGCTTACAGGGCAATCAGCCCCAGCATTTT. This encodes CASSLQGNQPQHF.

The chain combines TRBV28 with TRBJ2-6; D is uncertain. The CDR3 contains 13 residues. Trimming took off 6 bases at V and 3 bases at J, with 6 bases between the two ends. Germline CDR1 and CDR2: MDHEN and SYDVKM. The CDR3 is CASSPGGANVLTF. CDR3 coding DNA: TGTGCCAGCAGCCCAGGTGGGGCCAACGTCCTGACTTTC.

The CDR3, as DNA: TGCGCCAGCAGCCAACAGGGACCGGGAGTTCAGTACTTC. It encodes CASSQQGPGVQYF. The V call is TRBV4-1, the J call TRBJ2-5; tentative D call: TRBD2 (6 bases). CDR1 and CDR2 from the germline V gene are MGHRA and YSYEKL. This CDR3 is built from 13 residues. V dropped 2 bases and J dropped 11 bases, with 15 bases sitting between them.

The V call is TRBV6-6, the J call TRBJ2-7; 7 bases agree with TRBD1. The CDR3 totals 15 residues. Germline V gene lookup returns CDR1 MNHNY and CDR2 SVGAGI (reference sequence). J gave up 4 bases and V 0 bases, and 6 bases lay outside the gene matches. CDR3 region: CASSYSDRVAYEQYF. The CDR3 DNA is TGTGCCAGCAGTTACTCCGACAGGGTAGCGTACGAGCAGTACTTC.

The chain recombines TRBV29-1 with TRBJ1-1; 7 nucleotides line up with TRBD1. The V and J ends lost 6 bases and 0 bases, in that order; junction bases with no gene match: 4. Germline values: CDR1 SQVTM, CDR2 ANQGSEA. The CDR3 has 13 amino acids. The CDR3 loop is CSVVTGLNTEAFF. Written as DNA, the CDR3 is TGCAGCGTGGTGACAGGGCTGAACACTGAAGCTTTCTTT.

This chain links TRBV7-2 with TRBJ2-2; possible D gene TRBD2, 5 bases. The CDR3 is 15 amino acids. Germline V gene data show CDR1 as SGHTA and CDR2 as FQGNSA. V was trimmed by 6 bases and J by 3 bases, leaving 14 bases between them. The CDR3 coding sequence is TGTGCCAGCAGTTATTCTCGGGGTTACACCGGGGAGCTGTTTTTT. Translated: CASSYSRGYTGELFF.

The chain carries TRBV4-3 and TRBJ2-3; 15 bases map to TRBD2. CDR3 length: 18 amino acids. The trim removed 0 bases at V and 4 bases at J, leaving 5 bases unmatched. Looked up from germline, CDR1 is LGHNA and CDR2 is YSLEER. CDR3 DNA sequence: TGCGCCAGCAGCCAAGAAGGACTAGCGGGAGGGCCGGCAGATACGCAGTATTTT. Its protein is CASSQEGLAGGPADTQYF.

The chain carries TRBV30 and TRBJ1-1; 7 bases match TRBD1. The CDR3 has 13 amino acids. Germline loops: CDR1 GTSNPN, CDR2 SVGIG (reference sequence). J lost 9 bases, V lost 0 bases, and 7 bases had no gene match. In nucleotides, the CDR3 is TGTGCCTGGAGTGTATATGGGAGGGGGCAAGCTTTCTTT. Protein: CAWSVYGRGQAFF.

The V gene is TRBV5-1, the J gene TRBJ1-2; D unclear. Between the trimmed V and J ends, which lost 2 bases and 4 bases, there was a span of 6 bases. Germline V gives CDR1 SGHRS, CDR2 YFSETQ. This CDR3 spans 12 amino acids. CDR3 nucleotide sequence: TGCGCCAGCAGCTTAGCGGGCTATGGCTACACCTTC. Its protein is CASSLAGYGYTF.

The J gene is TRBJ2-7, the V gene TRBV5-4; D might be TRBD2 (6 bases). Deletions cut 0 bases from V and 0 bases from J, with 16 bases between. In germline, CDR1 is SGHNT, CDR2 YYREEE (reference sequence). This CDR3 has 17 amino acids. The CDR3 sequence is CASSLVGMGLPSYEQYF. CDR3 DNA: TGTGCCAGCAGCTTGGTGGGTATGGGACTGCCCTCCTACGAGCAGTACTTC.